What follows are 25 T cell receptor beta chains derived from one specimen sequenced in a study of blood T cell repertoires in COVID-19. Sequencing used immunoSEQ multiplex PCR; TCRdb keeps in-frame clones, though not all of them. Of about 120,000 clones listed, 80% to 90% are singletons. Sequencing used peripheral blood. The receptors were gathered from a woman in her seventies with acute or convalescent COVID-19.

This chain connects TRBV2 to TRBJ1-4, with a possible D match to TRBD1 (6 bases). Trimming pared 6 bases from V and 8 bases from J, leaving 10 bases between. This CDR3 has 12 residues. Germline V gene data show CDR1 as SNHLY and CDR2 as FYNNEI. The CDR3 region has the DNA TGTGCCAGCAGACAGGGAAGGGAAAAACTGTTTTTT. Translated, it gives CASRQGREKLFF.

The chain combines TRBV30 with TRBJ1-3; D possibly corresponds to TRBD1 (5 bases). Trimming left V 1 base short and J 2 bases short, with 9 bases between. The V gene's germline CDR1 is GTSNPN and CDR2 SVGIG (reference sequence). The CDR3 is 14 amino acids. CDR3 region: CAWSGGGTGNTIYF. The CDR3, as DNA: TGTGCCTGGAGTGGCGGGGGAACTGGAAACACCATATATTTT.

The chain links TRBV15 to TRBJ2-7; the match to TRBD1 covers 9 bases. In germline, CDR1 is LNHNV, CDR2 YYDKDF (reference sequence). The CDR3 is made up of 15 amino acids. V shed 0 bases, J shed 7 bases, and the junction held 7 bases outside the gene matches. DNA for the CDR3: TGTGCCACCAGCAGAGATTTACAGGGGGCGAGAGAGCAGTACTTC. Translating it yields CATSRDLQGAREQYF.

This chain connects TRBV3-1 (or the pseudogene TRBV3-2) to TRBJ1-3; D is unclear. V was cut by 7 bases and J by 0 bases, with 13 bases left in between. Germline assignment: CDR1 LGHDT and CDR2 YNNKEL (reference sequence). This CDR3 is built from 15 residues. CDR3 in amino acids: CASTFDMTSGNTIYF. DNA of the CDR3: TGTGCCAGCACCTTTGACATGACCTCTGGAAACACCATATATTTT.

The chain is built from TRBV28 and TRBJ1-5; perhaps TRBD1 as D (6 bases). The CDR3 is made up of 17 amino acids. Germline V gene lookup returns CDR1 MDHEN and CDR2 SYDVKM. V was shortened by 8 bases and J by 0 bases, with 20 bases between the two germline ends. The CDR3 is CASGITGFDDSNQPQHF. DNA of the CDR3: TGTGCCAGCGGAATAACAGGGTTCGACGATAGCAATCAGCCCCAGCATTTT.

The V gene is TRBV19, the J gene TRBJ2-2; possibly TRBD2 for D (5 bases). The ends were cut back, 3 bases at V and 1 base at J, with 6 bases in the middle. The CDR3 sequence is 14 residues long. From germline, CDR1 is LNHDA and CDR2 SQIVND (reference sequence). CDR3 coding DNA: TGTGCCAGTAGTATGGGGAGGAACACCGGGGAGCTGTTTTTT. Translation: CASSMGRNTGELFF. The full variable domain, with the rest looked up from reference TRBV19 and TRBJ2-2, is DGGITQSPKYLFRKEGQNVTLSCEQNLNHDAMYWYRQDPGQGLRLIYYSQIVNDFQKGDIAEGYSVSREKKESFPLTVTSAQKNPTAFYLCASSMGRNTGELFFGEGSRLTVL.

The table lists this clone with a count of one. The chain combines TRBV5-1 with TRBJ2-2, with D possibly being TRBD1 (5 bases). V was trimmed by 4 bases and J by 7 bases, leaving 11 bases between them. Germline V gives CDR1 SGHRS, CDR2 YFSETQ. This CDR3 is 13 amino acids long. CDR3 bases: TGCGCCAGCAGCAACCAAGGACACGGGGAGCTGTTTTTT. Amino acid sequence: CASSNQGHGELFF.

The chain uses TRBV7-2 and TRBJ1-3; D call uncertain. Germline V gene sequence: CDR1 SGHTA, CDR2 FQGNSA. Trimming pared 1 base from V and 5 bases from J, leaving 18 bases between. This CDR3 region has 17 residues. DNA of the CDR3: TGTGCCAGCAGCTTAGGTTATGGAACGGGAGGGAGAAACACCATATATTTT. As protein: CASSLGYGTGGRNTIYF.

This chain joins TRBV18 and TRBJ2-7, with D tentatively TRBD1 (5 bases). The V end was cut by 3 bases, the J end by 3 bases, with 12 bases between. Germline CDR1 is KGHSH and CDR2 is LQKENI. The CDR3 is 14 amino acids. CDR3 sequence (DNA): TGTGCCAGCTCACCTAACCTTCAGGGCTACGAGCAGTACTTC. It encodes CASSPNLQGYEQYF. Using reference TRBV18 and TRBJ2-7 for the parts outside the CDR3, the full variable domain is NAGVMQNPRHLVRRRGQEARLRCSPMKGHSHVYWYRQLPEEGLKFMVYLQKENIIDESGMPKERFSAEFPKEGPSILRIQQVVRGDSAAYFCASSPNLQGYEQYFGPGTRLTVT.

This clone was seen a handful of times. This rearrangement joins TRBV5-1 to TRBJ1-1, with TRBD1 identical over 7 bases. Germline V gene data show CDR1 as SGHRS and CDR2 as YFSETQ. The V segment lost 1 base and the J segment 6 bases; nucleotides outside the gene matches: 9. There are 15 residues in the CDR3. The CDR3 nucleotides are TGCGCCAGCAGCTTGCGGCAGGGGGGTGTCGCTGAAGCTTTCTTT. Its translation is CASSLRQGGVAEAFF.

The V and J genes are TRBV4-2 and TRBJ1-5, with D maybe TRBD1 (6 bases). The CDR3 has 16 amino acids. Germline V lookup: CDR1 LGHNA, CDR2 YNFKEQ. For the CDR3, the DNA is TGTGCTAGGGGGGGTGCCTGGCGGGAGTGGGATCAGCCCCAGCATTTT. It yields the protein CARGGAWREWDQPQHF.

The rearrangement links TRBV6-5 to TRBJ1-3, with TRBD1 identical over 7 bases. CDR1 is MNHEY, CDR2 SVGAGI, per germline. J was trimmed by 7 bases and V by 4 bases; bases with no gene match: 10. The CDR3 covers 15 residues. Written as DNA, the CDR3 is TGTGCCAGCAGTTCCGGGACAGCGTTGGGGAACACCATATATTTT. Its translation is CASSSGTALGNTIYF.

The chain carries TRBV11-2 and TRBJ2-1; TRBD1 matches at 7 bases. CDR1 is SGHAT and CDR2 is FQNNGV in the germline V gene. The V gene end was trimmed by 1 base and the J gene end by 6 bases; junction bases not matched to a gene: 3. The CDR3 is 14 residues long. CDR3 loop: CASSLAQGINEQFF. CDR3 nucleotide sequence: TGTGCCAGCAGCTTAGCACAGGGGATCAATGAGCAGTTCTTC.

The CDR3 nucleotides are TGTGCCACCAGTGATTCCGGGACAGGGGGCTTTGGCGCACCGGTAGCTTTCTTT. Protein product: CATSDSGTGGFGAPVAFF. The chain has TRBV24-1 and TRBJ1-1; 12 nucleotides match TRBD1. The CDR3 extends over 18 amino acids. Trimming took 2 bases from V and 10 from J; bases not matched to a gene: 16. In germline, CDR1 is KGHDR, CDR2 SFDVKD.

The chain has TRBV24-1 and TRBJ1-3; TRBD1 might be the D (6 bases). The germline V and J ends were trimmed by 12 bases and 0 bases, with 11 bases remaining between them. The CDR3 totals 13 residues. The germline V gene encodes CDR1 KGHDR and CDR2 SFDVKD. CDR3 residues: CASADSSGNTIYF. The DNA for the CDR3 is TGTGCCTCCGCGGACAGCTCTGGAAACACCATATATTTT.

The chain combines TRBV7-9 with TRBJ1-1, with D possibly TRBD1 on 5 matching bases. Germline loops: CDR1 SEHNR, CDR2 FQNEAQ (reference sequence). With 0 bases removed from V and 7 bases from J, the gap between germline ends came to 15 bases. This CDR3 has 15 residues. CDR3 region: CASSLAGGGPIEAFF. The CDR3 DNA is TGTGCCAGCAGCTTAGCGGGGGGAGGGCCGATTGAAGCTTTCTTT.

This sequence joins TRBV5-1 and TRBJ2-1, with a tentative D call TRBD2 (5 bases). The CDR3 sequence is 16 residues long. Trimming pared 3 bases from V and 0 bases from J, leaving 13 bases between. Germline CDR1 is SGHRS and CDR2 is YFSETQ. The CDR3: CASSSGNGPSYNEQFF. CDR3 DNA: TGCGCCAGCAGCTCGGGAAATGGACCCTCCTACAATGAGCAGTTCTTC.

In DNA form, the CDR3 reads TGTGCCAGCACCCGGGGGGAGGGTGAGACCCAGTACTTC. Protein: CASTRGEGETQYF. V gene TRBV12-3 or TRBV12-4 combines with J gene TRBJ2-5; TRBD2 aligns across 7 bases. Losses at the gene ends were 7 bases for V and 5 bases for J; bases not matched to a gene: 7. The CDR3 is 13 residues long.

V is TRBV2 and J is TRBJ1-2; tentative D call: TRBD1 (5 bases). From germline, CDR1 is SNHLY and CDR2 FYNNEI. Trimming took 3 bases from V and 4 from J, leaving 12 bases between them. The CDR3 is made up of 14 amino acids. Here the CDR3 DNA reads TGTGCCAGCAGTGATTTGGGGGGGGTCTATGGCTACACCTTC. Translation gives CASSDLGGVYGYTF. Full variable domain (outside the CDR3, taken from reference TRBV2 and TRBJ1-2): EPEVTQTPSHQVTQMGQEVILRCVPISNHLYFYWYRQILGQKVEFLVSFYNNEISEKSEIFDDQFSVERPDGSNFTLKIRSTKLEDSAMYFCASSDLGGVYGYTFGSGTRLTVV.

CDR3 nucleotides: TGCGCCAGCAGGCCCCGACAGGGAGGTGAAAAACTGTTTTTT. Translation gives CASRPRQGGEKLFF. This chain uses TRBV5-1 with TRBJ1-4; 7 bases match TRBD1. Germline V gives CDR1 SGHRS, CDR2 YFSETQ. J lost 7 bases, V lost 5 bases, and 8 bases had no gene match. CDR3 length: 14 amino acids.

This chain links TRBV6-1 with TRBJ2-5, with 7 bases that match TRBD2. The length of the CDR3 is 13 residues. Germline V gene sequence: CDR1 MNHNS, CDR2 SASEGT. V gave up 1 base and J gave up 7 bases; unmatched junction bases: 3. The CDR3 DNA is TGTGCCAGCAGTGAAGGGGAGGGCGCGACCCAGTACTTC. As protein: CASSEGEGATQYF.

This chain connects TRBV12-3 or TRBV12-4 to TRBJ1-6; D remains ambiguous. This CDR3 has 12 residues. Trimming removed 2 bases from V and 9 bases from J, with 5 bases in between. CDR3 amino acids: CASSLRGSPLHF. CDR3 nucleotides: TGTGCCAGCAGTTTACGGGGTTCACCCCTCCACTTT.

The gene calls are TRBV3-1 (or the pseudogene TRBV3-2) and TRBJ2-5; 8 bases are shared with TRBD1. There are 15 residues in the CDR3. V lost 3 bases to trimming and J lost 2 bases; unmatched junction nucleotides: 5. The germline V gene has CDR1 LGHDT and CDR2 YNNKEL (reference sequence). CDR3 amino acids: CASSQVGQGQETQYF. The CDR3 nucleotides are TGTGCCAGCAGCCAGGTCGGACAGGGACAAGAGACCCAGTACTTC.

V usage is TRBV2 and J usage is TRBJ1-5, with no clear D. V was clipped by 4 bases and J by 5 bases, with 9 bases between them. The germline CDR1 and CDR2 sequences are SNHLY and FYNNEI. The CDR3 is made up of 13 amino acids. The CDR3 DNA follows: TGTGCCAGCAGTGTAGAGGGTGATCAGCCCCAGCATTTT. This translates into CASSVEGDQPQHF.

The chain uses TRBV11-3 and TRBJ1-2; D may be TRBD1 (5 bases). The V end was cut by 3 bases, the J end by 3 bases, with 17 bases between. Germline V gene lookup returns CDR1 SGHNT and CDR2 YENEEA. The CDR3 runs 16 residues. CDR3 sequence reads: CASSLSGGAVHYGYTF. The DNA of the CDR3 is TGTGCCAGCAGCTTGAGTGGAGGGGCAGTACACTATGGCTACACCTTC.